This TCR beta chain is from a study of blood T cell repertoires in COVID-19. Study in general: Samples representing acute and convalescent COVID-19 were sourced from the United States, Italy and Spain.

Assay: immunoSEQ multiplex PCR; the TCRdb copy retains only in-frame clones and omits some. Of 150,000 to 170,000 clones in the sample, 76% are singletons; the top ten hold roughly 3.5%. Germline CDR1 reads SGDLS; CDR2 reads YYNGEE. Trimming stripped 3 bases from V and 2 bases from J, with 12 bases between. CDR3 length: 15 residues. This sequence was found in a woman aged 80 or older with acute or convalescent COVID-19. The chain couples TRBV9 to TRBJ2-1; D might be TRBD1 (6 bases). The source material was peripheral blood. As DNA, the CDR3 is TGTGCCAGCAGCGCCCAGGGGAATACCTACAATGAGCAGTTCTTC. The encoded protein is CASSAQGNTYNEQFF.